This T cell receptor (beta chain) was profiled in a study of OX40 agonist ivuxolimab in advanced cancers. Study-level background: Clinicians treated patients with ivuxolimab, an agonistic anti-OX40 (CD134) antibody. At doses from 0.01 to 10 mg/kg, patients were given intravenous ivuxolimab every 2 weeks.

The timepoints at which blood was sampled were baseline, cycle 4 day 1, and cycle 7 day 1. Here immunoSEQ multiplex PCR was the method, and the copy in TCRdb shows in-frame clones only, minus some. Among 7,500 to 9,500 clones listed, 66% were seen once. V dropped 5 bases and J dropped 3; count of bases not matched to a gene: 3. Germline V gives CDR1 LNHDA, CDR2 SQIVND (reference sequence). The CDR3 covers 15 residues. The clonotype comes from an adult with an advanced solid tumor such as melanoma, head and neck, liver or kidney cancer. This chain uses TRBV19 with TRBJ2-1; TRBD1 matches 11 bases. Source: CD4+ or CD8+ T cells sorted from blood, taken in a trial of the OX40 agonist ivuxolimab. Here the CDR3 reads CASSGGTGGYNEQFF. In DNA, the CDR3 is TGTGCCAGTAGTGGAGGGACAGGGGGCTACAATGAGCAGTTCTTC.